A selection of T cell receptor beta chains follows, all from one sample in a study of T cell changes during pregnancy in multiple sclerosis. TCRdb's copy holds only in-frame clones and misses some; the assay was immunoSEQ multiplex PCR. Here the sample spans about 62,000 clones, under 95% being singletons. The sample in question was CD8+ T cells from peripheral blood mononuclear cells, obtained in the second trimester of pregnancy. The receptors shown here come from a female donor with multiple sclerosis, enrolled in a pregnancy study. Each CDR3 is given with its conserved first and last residue.

v_gene: TRBV5-1
j_gene: TRBJ2-7
CDR3aa: CASRRTTSGRRADEQYF

v_gene: TRBV6-5
j_gene: TRBJ2-7
CDR3aa: CASSYSENFGEQYF

v_gene: TRBV6-5
j_gene: TRBJ2-2
CDR3aa: CASSYSAGEGTGELFF

v_gene: TRBV27
j_gene: TRBJ1-5
CDR3aa: CASSWGQGNQPQHF

v_gene: TRBV27
j_gene: TRBJ2-7
CDR3aa: CASSWSGTYEQYF

v_gene: TRBV4-2
j_gene: TRBJ1-1
CDR3aa: CASSLLGTGGGNTEAFF

v_gene: TRBV6-1
j_gene: TRBJ2-2
CDR3aa: CAIRDSQGGELFF

v_gene: TRBV27
j_gene: TRBJ1-4
CDR3aa: CASTHTGGSEKLFF

v_gene: TRBV5-1
j_gene: TRBJ2-3
CDR3aa: CASSPQGTSTDTQYF

v_gene: TRBV27
j_gene: TRBJ2-4
CDR3aa: CASSSEGKNIQYF

v_gene: TRBV6-5
j_gene: TRBJ2-2
CDR3aa: CASSYGDIWGGGELFF

v_gene: TRBV30
j_gene: TRBJ2-1
CDR3aa: CAWSLSGNEQFF

v_gene: TRBV9
j_gene: TRBJ2-6
CDR3aa: CASSGSGQARSGANVLTF

v_gene: TRBV13
j_gene: TRBJ2-1
CDR3aa: CASSFGGRLYNEQFF

v_gene: TRBV15
j_gene: TRBJ2-5
CDR3aa: CATSRDTGLAARGETQYF

v_gene: TRBV11-2
j_gene: TRBJ2-7
CDR3aa: CASSLDLAGGEQYF

v_gene: TRBV6-1
j_gene: TRBJ2-7
CDR3aa: CAIEDSQLWEQYF

v_gene: TRBV5-6
j_gene: TRBJ2-7
CDR3aa: CASSLIRGRYEQYF

v_gene: TRBV19
j_gene: TRBJ1-2
CDR3aa: CATDTSYGYTF

v_gene: TRBV7-6
j_gene: TRBJ2-3
CDR3aa: CASSLYGRGDTQYF

v_gene: TRBV5-8
j_gene: TRBJ2-2
CDR3aa: CASSLVTRRTGELFF